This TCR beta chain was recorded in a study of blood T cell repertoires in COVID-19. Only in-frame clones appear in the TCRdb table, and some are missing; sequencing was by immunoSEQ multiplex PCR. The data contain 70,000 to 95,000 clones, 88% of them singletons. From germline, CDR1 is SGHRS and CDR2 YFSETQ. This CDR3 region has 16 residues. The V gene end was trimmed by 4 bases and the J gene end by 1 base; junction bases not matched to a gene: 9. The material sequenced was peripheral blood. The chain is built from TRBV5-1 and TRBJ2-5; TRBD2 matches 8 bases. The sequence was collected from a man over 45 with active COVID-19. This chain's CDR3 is CASSRGGGRLQETQYF. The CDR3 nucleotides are TGCGCCAGCAGCCGGGGGGGCGGGCGACTCCAAGAGACCCAGTACTTC.